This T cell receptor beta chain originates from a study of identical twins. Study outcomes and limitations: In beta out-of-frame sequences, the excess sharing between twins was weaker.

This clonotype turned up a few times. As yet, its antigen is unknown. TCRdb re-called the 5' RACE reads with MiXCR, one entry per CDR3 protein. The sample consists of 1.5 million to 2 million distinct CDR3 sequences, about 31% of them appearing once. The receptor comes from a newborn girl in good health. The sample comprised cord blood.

CDR3: CASSQDRSQAYSTGELFF. The CDR3 coding sequence is TGTGCCAGCAGCCAAGATAGGTCGCAGGCCTATTCCACCGGGGAGCTGTTTTTT. This chain links TRBV4-2 with TRBJ2-2; D is unclear. Germline CDR1 LGHNA, CDR2 YNFKEQ. CDR3 length: 18 amino acids. Trimming pared 0 bases from V and 4 bases from J, leaving 18 bases between.